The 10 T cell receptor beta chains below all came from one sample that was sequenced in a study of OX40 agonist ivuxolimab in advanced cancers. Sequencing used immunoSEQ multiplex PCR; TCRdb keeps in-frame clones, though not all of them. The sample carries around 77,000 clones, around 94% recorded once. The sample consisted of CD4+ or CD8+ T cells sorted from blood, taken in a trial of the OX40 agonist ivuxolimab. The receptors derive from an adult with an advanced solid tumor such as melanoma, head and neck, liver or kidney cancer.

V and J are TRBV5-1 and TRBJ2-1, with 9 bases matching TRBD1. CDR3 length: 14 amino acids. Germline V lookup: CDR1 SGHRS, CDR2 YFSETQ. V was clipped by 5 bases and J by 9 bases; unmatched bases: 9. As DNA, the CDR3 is TGCGCCAGCAGGATGGGACAGGGTTTTACTGAGCAGTTCTTC. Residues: CASRMGQGFTEQFF.

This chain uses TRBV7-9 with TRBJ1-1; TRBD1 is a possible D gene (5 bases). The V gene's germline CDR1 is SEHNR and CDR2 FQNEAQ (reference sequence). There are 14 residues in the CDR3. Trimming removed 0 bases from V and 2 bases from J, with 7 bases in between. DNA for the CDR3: TGTGCCAGCAGCTTAGCAGGGGCCAACACTGAAGCTTTCTTT. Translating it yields CASSLAGANTEAFF.

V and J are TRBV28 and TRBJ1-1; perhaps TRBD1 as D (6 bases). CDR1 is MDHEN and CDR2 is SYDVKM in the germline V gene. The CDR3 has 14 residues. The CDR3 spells CASVSGGKRDEAFF. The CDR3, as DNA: TGTGCGTCGGTGTCCGGGGGCAAAAGGGATGAAGCTTTCTTT. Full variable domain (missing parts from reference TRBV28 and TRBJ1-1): DVKVTQSSRYLVKRTGEKVFLECVQDMDHENMFWYRQDPGLGLRLIYFSYDVKMKEKGDIPEGYSVSREKKERFSLILESASTNQTSMYLCASVSGGKRDEAFFGQGTRLTVV.

This CDR3 is CASSYVGRTDTQYF. The CDR3 nucleotides read TGTGCCAGCAGTTACGTCGGTCGCACAGATACGCAGTATTTT. The V call is TRBV6-6, the J call TRBJ2-3, with unresolved D. Germline loops: CDR1 MNHNY, CDR2 SVGAGI (reference sequence). Trimming took off 2 bases at V and 1 base at J, with 7 bases between the two ends. The CDR3 has 14 residues.

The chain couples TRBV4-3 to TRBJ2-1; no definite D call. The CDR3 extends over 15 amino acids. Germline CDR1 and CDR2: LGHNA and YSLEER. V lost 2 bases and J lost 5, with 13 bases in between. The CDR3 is CASSQRLSLNNEQFF. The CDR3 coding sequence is TGCGCCAGCAGCCAAAGATTATCCCTCAACAATGAGCAGTTCTTC.

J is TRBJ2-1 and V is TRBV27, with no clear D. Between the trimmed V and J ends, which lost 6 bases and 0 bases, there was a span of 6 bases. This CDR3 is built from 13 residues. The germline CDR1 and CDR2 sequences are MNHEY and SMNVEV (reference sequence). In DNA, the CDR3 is TGTGCCAGCAGGCCGGTCTCCTACAATGAGCAGTTCTTC. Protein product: CASRPVSYNEQFF.

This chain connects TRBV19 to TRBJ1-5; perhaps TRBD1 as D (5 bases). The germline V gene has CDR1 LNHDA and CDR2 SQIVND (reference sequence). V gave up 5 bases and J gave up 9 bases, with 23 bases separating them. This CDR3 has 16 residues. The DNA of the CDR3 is TGTGCCAGTAGTCCGAGGACGCCACCGGGGCGCTGGCCCCAGCATTTT. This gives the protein CASSPRTPPGRWPQHF.

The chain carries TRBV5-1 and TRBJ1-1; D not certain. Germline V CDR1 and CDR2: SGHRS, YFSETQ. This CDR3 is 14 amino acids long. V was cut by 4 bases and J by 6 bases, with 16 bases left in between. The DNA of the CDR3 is TGCGCCAGCAGCCCCGGCGGAGTTCTCGCTGAAGCTTTCTTT. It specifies CASSPGGVLAEAFF.

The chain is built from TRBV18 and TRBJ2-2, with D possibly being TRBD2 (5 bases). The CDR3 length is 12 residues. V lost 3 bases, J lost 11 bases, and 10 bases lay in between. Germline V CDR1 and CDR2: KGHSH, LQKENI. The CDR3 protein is CASSPTRGELFF. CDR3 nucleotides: TGTGCCAGCTCACCCACCCGGGGAGAGCTGTTTTTT.

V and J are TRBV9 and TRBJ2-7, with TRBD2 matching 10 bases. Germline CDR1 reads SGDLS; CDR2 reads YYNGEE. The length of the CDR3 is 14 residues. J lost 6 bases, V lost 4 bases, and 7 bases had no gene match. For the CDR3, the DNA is TGTGCCAGCAGCAAAGCGGGAGGGCCCCTCGAGCAGTACTTC. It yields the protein CASSKAGGPLEQYF.